The 9 T cell receptor beta chains presented below share a single source sample, sequenced in a study of OX40 agonist ivuxolimab in advanced cancers. Method: immunoSEQ multiplex PCR; TCRdb's copy keeps in-frame clones and lacks some. The sample includes roughly 23,000 clones, approximately 80% of them seen just once. The sample here was CD4+ or CD8+ T cells sorted from blood, taken in a trial of the OX40 agonist ivuxolimab. The source is an adult with an advanced solid tumor such as melanoma, head and neck, liver or kidney cancer.

This clone was recorded once. This chain links TRBV27 with TRBJ2-1, with TRBD2 identical over 12 bases. Unmatched junction bases numbered 5, after V lost 3 bases and J lost 8 bases. CDR1 and CDR2 (germline): MNHEY, SMNVEV (reference sequence). CDR3 length: 15 amino acids. This CDR3 is CASSFLAGGGDEQFF. CDR3 nucleotide sequence: TGTGCCAGCAGTTTTCTAGCGGGAGGGGGTGATGAGCAGTTCTTC.

Judged by abundance, this clone is medium-sized (0.01 to 0.1%). The chain joins TRBV28 to TRBJ1-1; a weak D match, TRBD1 (5 bases). The CDR3 spans 14 residues. Germline loops: CDR1 MDHEN, CDR2 SYDVKM. Trimming pared 2 bases from V and 1 base from J, leaving 8 bases between. CDR3 protein: CASSLAGANTEAFF. Here the CDR3 DNA reads TGTGCCAGCAGTTTAGCCGGGGCGAACACTGAAGCTTTCTTT. The complete variable domain, with remaining parts taken from reference TRBV28 and TRBJ1-1, reads DVKVTQSSRYLVKRTGEKVFLECVQDMDHENMFWYRQDPGLGLRLIYFSYDVKMKEKGDIPEGYSVSREKKERFSLILESASTNQTSMYLCASSLAGANTEAFFGQGTRLTVV.

The V and J genes are TRBV2 and TRBJ1-1; D remains ambiguous. V lost 7 bases, J lost 1 base, and 13 bases lay in between. From germline, CDR1 is SNHLY and CDR2 FYNNEI. This CDR3 comprises 14 residues. CDR3: CASNGRFSNTEAFF. As DNA, the CDR3 is TGTGCCAGCAACGGCCGTTTTTCGAACACTGAAGCTTTCTTT.

This clone has a single count. The rearrangement uses TRBV6-1 and TRBJ2-2; TRBD2 is a possible D gene (5 bases). The V end was cut by 5 bases, the J end by 6 bases, with 13 bases between. CDR1 MNHNS and CDR2 SASEGT come from the germline V gene. The CDR3 length is 14 residues. The CDR3 spells CASSSLLGPGELFF. CDR3 DNA sequence: TGTGCCAGCAGTAGTCTACTAGGTCCCGGGGAGCTGTTTTTT.

The CDR3 is CASFGANTEAFF. The CDR3, as DNA: TGTGCCAGTTTTGGAGCGAACACTGAAGCTTTCTTT. The chain is built from TRBV19 and TRBJ1-1; D gene ambiguous. The CDR3 runs to 12 residues. Trimming took off 8 bases at V and 1 base at J, with 8 bases between the two ends. Germline CDR1 is LNHDA and CDR2 is SQIVND (reference sequence).

The genes are TRBV27 and TRBJ1-1; tentative D call: TRBD1 (5 bases). CDR1 is MNHEY, CDR2 SMNVEV, per germline (reference sequence). Trimming removed 1 base from V and 6 bases from J, with 9 bases in between. This CDR3 comprises 13 residues. The CDR3 spells CASSLWSGAEAFF. In nucleotides, the CDR3 is TGTGCCAGCAGTTTATGGTCGGGGGCTGAAGCTTTCTTT.

The rearrangement uses TRBV28 and TRBJ2-7; 8 bases fit TRBD1. CDR1 is MDHEN and CDR2 is SYDVKM in the germline V gene. V shed 4 bases and J 0 bases; nucleotides not matched to a gene: 5. This CDR3 has 15 residues. The CDR3 here is CASSSGQEISYEQYF. The CDR3 DNA sequence: TGTGCCAGCAGTTCGGGACAGGAGATCTCCTACGAGCAGTACTTC.

The rearrangement links TRBV7-3 to TRBJ1-2, with a tentative D call TRBD1 (6 bases). The CDR3 runs to 15 residues. Trimming stripped 5 bases from V and 2 bases from J, with 15 bases between. Germline CDR1 SGHTA, CDR2 FQGTGA. The CDR3 nucleotides read TGTGCCAGCAGCCAAAGCCCTCAGGGGAACTATGGCTACACCTTC. Amino acid sequence: CASSQSPQGNYGYTF.

The chain links TRBV9 to TRBJ2-5; 7 bases fit TRBD1. CDR3 length equals 14 residues. In germline, CDR1 is SGDLS, CDR2 YYNGEE. V was clipped by 3 bases and J by 1 base; unmatched bases: 3. The CDR3 loop is CASSEGTAQETQYF. The DNA of the CDR3 is TGTGCCAGCAGCGAGGGGACAGCCCAAGAGACCCAGTACTTC.